The clone carrying this T cell receptor beta chain was counted only a few times. As yet, its antigen is unknown. There are 14 residues in the CDR3. Deletions cut 1 base from V and 6 bases from J, with 14 bases between. The germline V gene encodes CDR1 DFQATT and CDR2 SNEGSKA (reference sequence). This record comes from a study of T cell repertoires in cytomegalovirus infection. Study as a whole: Shared public TCR beta signatures pointed to both CMV infection and a matching HLA type.

MiXCR, applied by TCRdb to the reads, yields one record per CDR3 protein. The table records roughly 230,000 distinct CDR3 sequences, about 15% of them present only once. Whole-study results and caveats: Dominating the ex vivo response were HLA-C-restricted CMV-specific TCR beta clonotypes.

The receptor was isolated from a human donor in good health (CMV status not recorded). Some clones in this sample may be carry-over from other donors' samples. The genes are TRBV20-1 and TRBJ2-3; D remains unclear. The source material was CD8+ T cells from PBMCs. The CDR3 coding sequence is TGCAGTGCTAGAGGCATATCAAACCGGGATACGCAGTATTTT. The encoded protein is CSARGISNRDTQYF.